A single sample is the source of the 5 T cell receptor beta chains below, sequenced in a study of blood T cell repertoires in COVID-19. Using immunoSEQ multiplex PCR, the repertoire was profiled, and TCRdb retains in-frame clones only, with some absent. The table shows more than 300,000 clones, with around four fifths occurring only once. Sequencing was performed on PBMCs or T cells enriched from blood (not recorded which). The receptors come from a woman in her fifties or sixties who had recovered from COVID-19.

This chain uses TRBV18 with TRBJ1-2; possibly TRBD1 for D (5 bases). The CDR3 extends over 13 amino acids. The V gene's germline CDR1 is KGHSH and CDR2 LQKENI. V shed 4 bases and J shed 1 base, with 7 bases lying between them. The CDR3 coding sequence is TGTGCCAGCTCACTACAGGATAACTATGGCTACACCTTC. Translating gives CASSLQDNYGYTF.

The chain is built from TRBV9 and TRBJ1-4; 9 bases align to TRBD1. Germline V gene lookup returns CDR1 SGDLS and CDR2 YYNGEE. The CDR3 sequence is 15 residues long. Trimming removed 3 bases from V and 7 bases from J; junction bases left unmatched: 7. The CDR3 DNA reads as TGTGCCAGCAGCGAAAGACAGGGGGGGAGTGAAAAACTGTTTTTT. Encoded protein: CASSERQGGSEKLFF.

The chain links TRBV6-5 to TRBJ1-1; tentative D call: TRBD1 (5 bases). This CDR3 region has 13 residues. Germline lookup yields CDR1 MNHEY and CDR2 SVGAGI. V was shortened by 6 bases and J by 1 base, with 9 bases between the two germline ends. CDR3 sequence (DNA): TGTGCCAGCAGAGGACATAAGAACACTGAAGCTTTCTTT. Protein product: CASRGHKNTEAFF.

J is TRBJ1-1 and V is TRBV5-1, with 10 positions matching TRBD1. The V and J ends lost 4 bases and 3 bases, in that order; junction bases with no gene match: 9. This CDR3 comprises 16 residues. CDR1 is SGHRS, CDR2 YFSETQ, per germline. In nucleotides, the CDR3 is TGCGCCAGCAGCGCTAGGACAGGGGGATATGACACTGAAGCTTTCTTT. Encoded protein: CASSARTGGYDTEAFF.

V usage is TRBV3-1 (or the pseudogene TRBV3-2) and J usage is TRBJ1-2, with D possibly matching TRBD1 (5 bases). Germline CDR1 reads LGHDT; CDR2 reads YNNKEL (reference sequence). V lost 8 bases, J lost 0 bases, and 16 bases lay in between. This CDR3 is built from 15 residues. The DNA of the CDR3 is TGTGCCAGCTCGTCCGGGGGGGGACCTAACTATGGCTACACCTTC. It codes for CASSSGGGPNYGYTF.